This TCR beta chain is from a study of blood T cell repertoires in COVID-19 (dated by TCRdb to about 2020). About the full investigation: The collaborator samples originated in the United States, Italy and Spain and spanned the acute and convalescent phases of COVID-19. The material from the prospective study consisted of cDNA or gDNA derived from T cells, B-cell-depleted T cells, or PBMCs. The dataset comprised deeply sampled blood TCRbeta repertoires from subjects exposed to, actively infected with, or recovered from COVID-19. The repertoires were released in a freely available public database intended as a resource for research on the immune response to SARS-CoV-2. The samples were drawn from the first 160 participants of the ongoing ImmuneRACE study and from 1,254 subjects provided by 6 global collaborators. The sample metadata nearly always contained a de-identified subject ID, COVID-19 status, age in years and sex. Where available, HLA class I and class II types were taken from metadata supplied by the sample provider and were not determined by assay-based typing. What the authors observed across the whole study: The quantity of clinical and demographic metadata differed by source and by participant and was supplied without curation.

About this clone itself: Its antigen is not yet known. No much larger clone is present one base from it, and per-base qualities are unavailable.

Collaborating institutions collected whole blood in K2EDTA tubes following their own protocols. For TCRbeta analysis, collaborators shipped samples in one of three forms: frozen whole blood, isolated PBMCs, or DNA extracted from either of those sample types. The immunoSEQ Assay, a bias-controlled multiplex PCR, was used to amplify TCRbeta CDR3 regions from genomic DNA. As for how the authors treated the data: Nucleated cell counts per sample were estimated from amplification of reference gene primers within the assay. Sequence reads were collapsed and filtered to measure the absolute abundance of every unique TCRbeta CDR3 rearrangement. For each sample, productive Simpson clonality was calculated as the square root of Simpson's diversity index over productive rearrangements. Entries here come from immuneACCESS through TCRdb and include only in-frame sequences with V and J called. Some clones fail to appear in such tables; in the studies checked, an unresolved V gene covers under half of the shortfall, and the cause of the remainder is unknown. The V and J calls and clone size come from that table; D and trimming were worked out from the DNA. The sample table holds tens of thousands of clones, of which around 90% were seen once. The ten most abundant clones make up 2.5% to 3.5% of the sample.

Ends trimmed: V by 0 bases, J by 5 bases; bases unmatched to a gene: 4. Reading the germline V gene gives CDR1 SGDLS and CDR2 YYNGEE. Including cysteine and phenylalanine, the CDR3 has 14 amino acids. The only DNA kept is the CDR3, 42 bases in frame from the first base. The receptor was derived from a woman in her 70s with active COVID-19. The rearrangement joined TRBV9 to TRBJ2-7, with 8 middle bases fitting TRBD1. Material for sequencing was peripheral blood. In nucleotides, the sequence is TGTGCCAGCAGCGTAGCGGACAGGGTAGACGAGCAGTACTTC. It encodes CASSVADRVDEQYF.